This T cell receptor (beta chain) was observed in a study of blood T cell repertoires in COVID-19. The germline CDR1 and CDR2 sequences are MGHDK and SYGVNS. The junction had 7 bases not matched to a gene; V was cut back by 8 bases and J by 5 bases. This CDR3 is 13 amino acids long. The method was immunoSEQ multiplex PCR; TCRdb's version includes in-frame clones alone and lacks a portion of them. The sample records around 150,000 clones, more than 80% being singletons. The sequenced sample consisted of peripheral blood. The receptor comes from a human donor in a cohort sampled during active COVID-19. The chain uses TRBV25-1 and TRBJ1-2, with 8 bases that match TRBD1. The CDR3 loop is CASYGTGGYGYTF. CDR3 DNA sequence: TGTGCCAGCTATGGGACAGGAGGTTATGGCTACACCTTC.